The rows below give T cell receptor beta chains drawn from one sample of a study of blood T cell repertoires in COVID-19. Using immunoSEQ multiplex PCR, the repertoire was profiled, and TCRdb retains in-frame clones only, with some absent. The sample has some 100,000 clones, 80% to 90% seen once. Material: peripheral blood. These TCRs come from a man aged 45 to 65 with COVID-19, enrolled during active disease. Both conserved end residues are part of each CDR3. Fields, in order: J gene, clone size, D gene, V gene, CDR3 protein, CDR3 DNA. A D gene is named only where the DNA matches it firmly. Clone size is shown for a subset of rows, as once, few, many or a class of expanded clone.

j_call: TRBJ1-1; clone_size: NA; d_call: TRBD1; v_call: TRBV3-1/TRBV3-2; cdr3_aa: CASSPGTGLNTEAFF; cdr3_nt: TGTGCCAGCAGCCCGGGGACAGGGCTGAACACTGAAGCTTTCTTT
j_call: TRBJ2-3; clone_size: few; d_call: TRBD2; v_call: TRBV5-4; cdr3_aa: CASSLKRAGGSTDTQYF; cdr3_nt: TGTGCCAGCAGCTTAAAAAGAGCGGGGGGAAGCACAGATACGCAGTATTTT
j_call: TRBJ1-5; clone_size: NA; d_call: NA; v_call: TRBV9; cdr3_aa: CASSLTGNSNQPQHF; cdr3_nt: TGTGCCAGCAGCCTCACAGGGAATAGCAATCAGCCCCAGCATTTT
j_call: TRBJ2-1; clone_size: NA; d_call: TRBD2; v_call: TRBV2; cdr3_aa: CASRRWGAGVFYNEQFF; cdr3_nt: TGTGCCAGCAGAAGATGGGGCGCGGGGGTTTTCTACAATGAGCAGTTCTTC
j_call: TRBJ1-1; clone_size: NA; d_call: NA; v_call: TRBV19; cdr3_aa: CASSLRTANTEAFF; cdr3_nt: TGTGCCAGTAGTTTACGGACAGCGAACACTGAAGCTTTCTTT
j_call: TRBJ1-2; clone_size: NA; d_call: NA; v_call: TRBV7-9; cdr3_aa: CASSLGGGRDSLRGYTF; cdr3_nt: TGTGCCAGCAGCTTAGGAGGTGGCAGGGACTCTTTGCGGGGCTACACCTTC
j_call: TRBJ1-2; clone_size: NA; d_call: TRBD1; v_call: TRBV12-3/TRBV12-4; cdr3_aa: CASSQDRGYGYTF; cdr3_nt: TGTGCCAGCAGCCAGGACAGGGGGTATGGCTACACCTTC
j_call: TRBJ2-7; clone_size: NA; d_call: NA; v_call: TRBV12-3/TRBV12-4; cdr3_aa: CASSFGQTYEQYF; cdr3_nt: TGTGCCAGCAGTTTTGGTCAGACCTACGAGCAGTACTTC
j_call: TRBJ1-1; clone_size: NA; d_call: NA; v_call: TRBV7-9; cdr3_aa: CASSSQGLVDTEAFF; cdr3_nt: TGTGCCAGCAGCTCACAGGGACTAGTCGACACTGAAGCTTTCTTT
j_call: TRBJ1-3; clone_size: NA; d_call: TRBD1; v_call: TRBV5-3; cdr3_aa: CARNALTRDRGRGTIYF; cdr3_nt: TGTGCCAGAAACGCTCTAACGAGGGACAGGGGTAGGGGCACCATATATTTT
j_call: TRBJ1-2; clone_size: NA; d_call: NA; v_call: TRBV20-1; cdr3_aa: CSASDYRGNYGYTF; cdr3_nt: TGCAGTGCTAGTGATTACCGGGGGAACTATGGCTACACCTTC
j_call: TRBJ1-5; clone_size: NA; d_call: TRBD1; v_call: TRBV29-1; cdr3_aa: CSVSGQGGQPQHF; cdr3_nt: TGCAGCGTTTCGGGACAGGGGGGTCAGCCCCAGCATTTT
j_call: TRBJ2-3; clone_size: NA; d_call: NA; v_call: TRBV18; cdr3_aa: CASSPSGKRDTQYF; cdr3_nt: TGTGCCAGCTCACCATCGGGGAAGAGAGATACGCAGTATTTT
j_call: TRBJ1-2; clone_size: NA; d_call: NA; v_call: TRBV18; cdr3_aa: CASSPIGGVDYGYTF; cdr3_nt: TGTGCCAGCTCACCAATTGGGGGCGTCGACTATGGCTACACCTTC
j_call: TRBJ2-3; clone_size: NA; d_call: NA; v_call: TRBV21-1; cdr3_aa: CASKNPMASGAKDTQYF; cdr3_nt: TGTGCCAGCAAAAACCCGATGGCTAGCGGGGCGAAAGATACGCAGTATTTT
j_call: TRBJ1-2; clone_size: NA; d_call: NA; v_call: TRBV12-3/TRBV12-4; cdr3_aa: CASSSSGGLGYTF; cdr3_nt: TGTGCCAGCAGTTCCAGTGGGGGCCTAGGCTACACCTTC
j_call: TRBJ1-6; clone_size: NA; d_call: TRBD1; v_call: TRBV5-5; cdr3_aa: CASSYSGTGVRNSPLHF; cdr3_nt: TGTGCCAGCAGCTACTCCGGGACAGGAGTACGGAATTCACCCCTCCACTTT
j_call: TRBJ1-1; clone_size: NA; d_call: TRBD1; v_call: TRBV15; cdr3_aa: CATSRLRDRGGVEAFF; cdr3_nt: TGTGCCACCAGCAGACTCCGGGACAGGGGTGGCGTAGAAGCTTTCTTT
j_call: TRBJ2-1; clone_size: NA; d_call: NA; v_call: TRBV19; cdr3_aa: CASTPNPRALEQFF; cdr3_nt: TGTGCCAGTACCCCAAATCCCCGCGCACTAGAGCAGTTCTTC
j_call: TRBJ1-3; clone_size: NA; d_call: TRBD1; v_call: TRBV4-2; cdr3_aa: CASSQDRGLVGNTIYF; cdr3_nt: TGTGCCAGCAGCCAGGACAGGGGGCTCGTTGGAAACACCATATATTTT
j_call: TRBJ1-1; clone_size: NA; d_call: TRBD1; v_call: TRBV5-5; cdr3_aa: CASSRTGTGTLGAFF; cdr3_nt: TGTGCCAGCAGCCGTACCGGGACAGGGACACTAGGAGCTTTCTTT
j_call: TRBJ2-2; clone_size: NA; d_call: TRBD1; v_call: TRBV7-9; cdr3_aa: CASSYRGTGELFF; cdr3_nt: TGTGCCAGCAGCTACAGGGGCACCGGGGAGCTGTTTTTT
j_call: TRBJ2-3; clone_size: NA; d_call: NA; v_call: TRBV7-2; cdr3_aa: CASSTDRGADTQYF; cdr3_nt: TGTGCCAGCAGCACAGACCGGGGTGCAGATACGCAGTATTTT
j_call: TRBJ1-3; clone_size: few; d_call: TRBD1; v_call: TRBV30; cdr3_aa: CAWSQWDRPGNTIYF; cdr3_nt: TGTGCCTGGAGTCAGTGGGACAGACCTGGAAACACCATATATTTT
j_call: TRBJ1-5; clone_size: NA; d_call: NA; v_call: TRBV4-1; cdr3_aa: CASSQETGPQHF; cdr3_nt: TGCGCCAGCAGCCAAGAGACTGGGCCCCAGCATTTT
j_call: TRBJ2-2; clone_size: NA; d_call: TRBD2; v_call: TRBV9; cdr3_aa: CASSVERGGPTGELFF; cdr3_nt: TGTGCCAGCAGCGTAGAACGGGGGGGCCCCACCGGGGAGCTGTTTTTT
j_call: TRBJ2-5; clone_size: NA; d_call: NA; v_call: TRBV4-1; cdr3_aa: CASSYYGGETQYF; cdr3_nt: TGCGCCAGCAGCTACTATGGGGGGGAGACCCAGTACTTC
j_call: TRBJ1-5; clone_size: NA; d_call: NA; v_call: TRBV28; cdr3_aa: CASSLQGLNQPQHF; cdr3_nt: TGTGCCAGCAGTTTACAGGGTCTCAATCAGCCCCAGCATTTT
j_call: TRBJ1-1; clone_size: NA; d_call: NA; v_call: TRBV7-3; cdr3_aa: CASSLGHTNTEAFF; cdr3_nt: TGTGCCAGCAGCTTAGGGCATACGAACACTGAAGCTTTCTTT
j_call: TRBJ2-7; clone_size: NA; d_call: TRBD1; v_call: TRBV2; cdr3_aa: CASRDREFGEQYF; cdr3_nt: TGTGCCAGCAGAGACAGGGAATTTGGCGAGCAGTACTTC
j_call: TRBJ2-6; clone_size: NA; d_call: NA; v_call: TRBV27; cdr3_aa: CASSTRSSGANVLTF; cdr3_nt: TGTGCCAGCAGTACAAGGAGCTCTGGGGCCAACGTCCTGACTTTC
j_call: TRBJ2-1; clone_size: NA; d_call: NA; v_call: TRBV2; cdr3_aa: CASSEAHAGINEQFF; cdr3_nt: TGTGCCAGCAGTGAAGCACACGCCGGGATCAATGAGCAGTTCTTC
j_call: TRBJ2-3; clone_size: NA; d_call: NA; v_call: TRBV7-2; cdr3_aa: CASSLARPTDTQYF; cdr3_nt: TGTGCCAGCAGCTTAGCCAGGCCCACAGATACGCAGTATTTT
j_call: TRBJ1-3; clone_size: NA; d_call: TRBD1; v_call: TRBV6-6; cdr3_aa: CASSSRGTGAGNTIYF; cdr3_nt: TGTGCCAGCAGCTCTCGAGGGACAGGGGCTGGAAACACCATATATTTT
j_call: TRBJ2-2; clone_size: NA; d_call: NA; v_call: TRBV2; cdr3_aa: CASRDKLTGELFF; cdr3_nt: TGTGCCAGCAGGGACAAGCTCACCGGGGAGCTGTTTTTT
j_call: TRBJ1-6; clone_size: NA; d_call: NA; v_call: TRBV5-1; cdr3_aa: CASSLVTGNDSPLHF; cdr3_nt: TGCGCCAGCAGCCTAGTGACAGGCAACGATTCACCCCTCCACTTT
j_call: TRBJ1-2; clone_size: once; d_call: TRBD1; v_call: TRBV14; cdr3_aa: CASSRDRAYGYTF; cdr3_nt: TGTGCCAGCAGCCGGGACAGGGCCTATGGCTACACCTTC
j_call: TRBJ2-1; clone_size: NA; d_call: TRBD1; v_call: TRBV2; cdr3_aa: CASRGVRTGPVASNNEQFF; cdr3_nt: TGTGCCAGCAGGGGGGTGCGGACAGGGCCTGTAGCATCGAACAATGAGCAGTTCTTC
j_call: TRBJ1-6; clone_size: once; d_call: NA; v_call: TRBV19; cdr3_aa: CASRLDTFGSYNSPLHF; cdr3_nt: TGTGCCAGTAGACTCGACACCTTTGGGTCCTATAATTCACCCCTCCACTTT
j_call: TRBJ1-2; clone_size: NA; d_call: NA; v_call: TRBV28; cdr3_aa: CASSPDSVLSYGYTF; cdr3_nt: TGTGCCAGCAGCCCGGACAGCGTCTTATCCTATGGCTACACCTTC
j_call: TRBJ2-7; clone_size: few; d_call: NA; v_call: TRBV27; cdr3_aa: CASSFGQNTYEQYF; cdr3_nt: TGTGCCAGCAGTTTCGGACAGAACACCTACGAGCAGTACTTC
j_call: TRBJ1-5; clone_size: NA; d_call: TRBD1; v_call: TRBV2; cdr3_aa: CASSEMMGQGHQPQHF; cdr3_nt: TGTGCCAGCAGTGAAATGATGGGACAGGGTCATCAGCCCCAGCATTTT
j_call: TRBJ2-1; clone_size: NA; d_call: TRBD1; v_call: TRBV7-2; cdr3_aa: CASSNRGLGYNEQFF; cdr3_nt: TGTGCCAGCAGCAACAGGGGGTTAGGGTACAATGAGCAGTTCTTC
j_call: TRBJ2-7; clone_size: NA; d_call: NA; v_call: TRBV4-2; cdr3_aa: CASSYGPGSYEQYF; cdr3_nt: TGTGCCAGCAGCTACGGACCGGGGTCCTACGAGCAGTACTTC
j_call: TRBJ2-7; clone_size: NA; d_call: NA; v_call: TRBV11-2; cdr3_aa: CASSLDRTVSFHEQYF; cdr3_nt: TGTGCCAGCAGCTTAGACCGGACAGTTTCTTTCCACGAGCAGTACTTC
j_call: TRBJ2-1; clone_size: NA; d_call: NA; v_call: TRBV6-6; cdr3_aa: CASSTRRGIYNEQFF; cdr3_nt: TGTGCCAGCAGTACACGGCGGGGAATATACAATGAGCAGTTCTTC
j_call: TRBJ1-6; clone_size: NA; d_call: TRBD1; v_call: TRBV19; cdr3_aa: CASTTGTGNFDSPLHF; cdr3_nt: TGTGCCAGTACCACCGGGACAGGAAATTTCGATTCACCCCTCCACTTT
j_call: TRBJ1-1; clone_size: NA; d_call: TRBD1; v_call: TRBV5-4; cdr3_aa: CASSKQGRTEAFF; cdr3_nt: TGTGCCAGCAGCAAACAGGGGAGGACTGAAGCTTTCTTT
j_call: TRBJ2-1; clone_size: NA; d_call: TRBD1; v_call: TRBV6-5; cdr3_aa: CASKSRDRGREQFF; cdr3_nt: TGTGCCAGCAAGTCCCGGGACAGGGGGCGTGAGCAGTTCTTC
j_call: TRBJ1-5; clone_size: NA; d_call: NA; v_call: TRBV9; cdr3_aa: CASSLTGSNQPQHF; cdr3_nt: TGTGCCAGCAGTTTGACAGGTAGCAATCAGCCCCAGCATTTT